The clone carrying this T cell receptor (beta chain) was counted once. Antigen specificity is unknown. This record belongs to a study of T cell responses to AZD1222 COVID-19 vaccine. Study results and limitations: Baseline serology detected seropositivity in only six AZD1222 recipients. Sampling that yielded the repertoires occurred only after the peak T cell response.

The CDR3 has 14 residues. V trimming: 4 bases; J trimming: 6 bases; junction bases outside the gene matches: 3. In germline, CDR1 is MNHEY, CDR2 SVGEGT. Using immunoSEQ multiplex PCR, the repertoire was profiled, and TCRdb retains in-frame clones only, with some absent. The sample consists of about 120,000 clones, 80% to 90% of them appearing once. The receptor was derived from an adult in good health. The V and J genes are TRBV6-2 or TRBV6-3 and TRBJ1-5, with 10 bases fitting TRBD1. Sequencing used peripheral blood, obtained on day 0 of AZD1222 vaccination. CDR3 in DNA: TGTGCCAGCAGTTGGACAGGGGGGTTTCAGCCCCAGCATTTT. Its protein is CASSWTGGFQPQHF.